The clone carrying this T cell receptor (beta chain) showed up many times. The CDR3 runs 16 residues. Trimming shortened V by 1 base and J by 2 bases, and 13 bases separated the two germline ends. CDR1 is LGHNA, CDR2 YSLEER, per germline. Preparing the TCRbeta library involved the use of unique molecular identifiers. Each CDR3 protein gets one entry after TCRdb re-called the PCR reads with MiXCR. The repertoire consists of approximately 500,000 distinct CDR3 sequences, with more than 9% occurring once and the leading ten covering just over 2%. These data originate in a study of T-cell reconstitution after alpha-beta-depleted transplantation in children.

The chain couples TRBV4-3 to TRBJ2-3; maybe TRBD2 (6 bases). The sample consisted of PBMCs, taken before TCRalphabeta/CD19-depleted stem cell transplant. This sequence was found in a child aged 2-9 years with inherited bone marrow failure, due to receive a stem cell transplant. CDR3 DNA sequence: TGCGCCAGCAGCCAAGCGAGGCTAGCGATCACAGATACGCAGTATTTT. Residues: CASSQARLAITDTQYF.